This T cell receptor beta chain was profiled in a study of blood T cell repertoires in COVID-19. V dropped 1 base and J dropped 4 bases, with 8 bases sitting between them. Looked up from germline, CDR1 is SGHVS and CDR2 is FNYEAQ. CDR3 size: 14 residues. This clone came up once. The authors' processing: Estimated nucleated cell counts came from reference gene primer amplification. Libraries were prepared by immunoSEQ multiplex PCR; TCRdb keeps only in-frame clonotypes and omits some of them. V, J and clone size were drawn from that table, and D and trimming were deduced from the DNA. The table records 350,000 to 550,000 clones, approximately 90% of them present only once.

The TCR originated in a woman aged 25 to 39 with acute or convalescent COVID-19. The source material was peripheral blood. The chain links TRBV7-6 to TRBJ1-5, with D unresolved. CDR3 DNA sequence: TGTGCCAGCAGCTTAGGAGGAGGTAATCAGCCCCAGCATTTT. Its translation is CASSLGGGNQPQHF.